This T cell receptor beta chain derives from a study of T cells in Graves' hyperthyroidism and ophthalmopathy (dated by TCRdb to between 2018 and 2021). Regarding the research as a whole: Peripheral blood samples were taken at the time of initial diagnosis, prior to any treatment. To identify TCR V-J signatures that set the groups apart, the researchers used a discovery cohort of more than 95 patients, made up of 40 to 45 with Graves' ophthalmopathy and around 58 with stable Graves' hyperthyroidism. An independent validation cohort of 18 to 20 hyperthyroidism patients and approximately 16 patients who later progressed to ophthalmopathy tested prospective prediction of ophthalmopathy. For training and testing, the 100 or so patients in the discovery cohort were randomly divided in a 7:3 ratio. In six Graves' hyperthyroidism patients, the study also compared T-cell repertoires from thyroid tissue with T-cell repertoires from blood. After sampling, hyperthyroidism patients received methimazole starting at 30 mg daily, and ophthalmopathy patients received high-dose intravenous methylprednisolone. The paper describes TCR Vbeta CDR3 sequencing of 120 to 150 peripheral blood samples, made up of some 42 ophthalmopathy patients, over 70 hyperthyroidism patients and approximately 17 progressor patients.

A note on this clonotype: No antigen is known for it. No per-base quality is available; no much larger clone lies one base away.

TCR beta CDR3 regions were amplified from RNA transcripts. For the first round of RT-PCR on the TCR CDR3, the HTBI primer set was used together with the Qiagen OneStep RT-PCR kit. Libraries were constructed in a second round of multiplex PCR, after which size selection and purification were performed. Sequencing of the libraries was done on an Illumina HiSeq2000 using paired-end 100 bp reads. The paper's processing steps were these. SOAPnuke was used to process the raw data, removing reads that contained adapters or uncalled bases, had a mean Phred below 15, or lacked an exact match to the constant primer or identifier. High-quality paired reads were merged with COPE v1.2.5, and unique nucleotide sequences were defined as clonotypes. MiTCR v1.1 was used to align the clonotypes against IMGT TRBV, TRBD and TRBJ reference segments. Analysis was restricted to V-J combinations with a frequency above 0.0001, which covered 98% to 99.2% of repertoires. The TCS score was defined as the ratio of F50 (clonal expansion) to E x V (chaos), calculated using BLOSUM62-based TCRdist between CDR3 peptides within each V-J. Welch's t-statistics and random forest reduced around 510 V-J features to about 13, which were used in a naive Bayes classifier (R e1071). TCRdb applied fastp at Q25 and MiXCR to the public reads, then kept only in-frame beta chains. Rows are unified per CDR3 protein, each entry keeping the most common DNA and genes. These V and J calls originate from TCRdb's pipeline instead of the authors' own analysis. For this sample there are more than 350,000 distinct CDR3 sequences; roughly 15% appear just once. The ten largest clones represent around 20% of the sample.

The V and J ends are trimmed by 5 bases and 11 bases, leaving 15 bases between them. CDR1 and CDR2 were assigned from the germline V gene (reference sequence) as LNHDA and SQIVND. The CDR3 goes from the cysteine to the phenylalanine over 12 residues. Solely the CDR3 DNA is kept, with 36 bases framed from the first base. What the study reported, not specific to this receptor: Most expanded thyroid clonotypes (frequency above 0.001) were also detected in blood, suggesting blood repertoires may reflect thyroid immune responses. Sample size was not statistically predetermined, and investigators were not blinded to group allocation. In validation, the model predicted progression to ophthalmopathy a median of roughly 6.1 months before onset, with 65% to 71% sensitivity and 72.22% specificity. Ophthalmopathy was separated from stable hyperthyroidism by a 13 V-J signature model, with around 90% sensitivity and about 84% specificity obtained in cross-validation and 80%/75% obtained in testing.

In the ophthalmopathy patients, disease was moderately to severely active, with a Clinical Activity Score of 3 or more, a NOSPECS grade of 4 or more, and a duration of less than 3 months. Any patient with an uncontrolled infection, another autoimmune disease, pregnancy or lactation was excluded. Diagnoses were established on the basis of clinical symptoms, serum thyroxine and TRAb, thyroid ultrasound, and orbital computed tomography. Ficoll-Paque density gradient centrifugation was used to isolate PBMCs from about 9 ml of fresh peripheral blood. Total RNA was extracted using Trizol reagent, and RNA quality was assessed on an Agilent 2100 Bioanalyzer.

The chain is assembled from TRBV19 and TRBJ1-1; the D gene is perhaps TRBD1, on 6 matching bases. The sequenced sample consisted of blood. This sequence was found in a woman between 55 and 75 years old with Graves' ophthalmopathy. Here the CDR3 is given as CASSRGPTRAFF. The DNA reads TGTGCCAGTAGTCGGGGGCCTACAAGGGCTTTCTTT.